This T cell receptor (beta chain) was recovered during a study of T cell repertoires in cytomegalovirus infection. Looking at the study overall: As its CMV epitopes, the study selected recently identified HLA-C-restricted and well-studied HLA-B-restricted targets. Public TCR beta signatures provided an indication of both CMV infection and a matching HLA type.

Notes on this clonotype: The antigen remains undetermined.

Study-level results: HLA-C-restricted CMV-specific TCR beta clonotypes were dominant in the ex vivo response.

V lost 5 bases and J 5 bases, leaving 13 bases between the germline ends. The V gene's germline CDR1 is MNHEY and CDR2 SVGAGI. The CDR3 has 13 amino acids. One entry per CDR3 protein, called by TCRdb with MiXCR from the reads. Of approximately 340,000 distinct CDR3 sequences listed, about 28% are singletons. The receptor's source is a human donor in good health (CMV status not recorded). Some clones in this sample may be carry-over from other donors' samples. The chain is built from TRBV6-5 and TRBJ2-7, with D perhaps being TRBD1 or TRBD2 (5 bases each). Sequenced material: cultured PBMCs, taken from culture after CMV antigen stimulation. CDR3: CASSGDMGDEQYF. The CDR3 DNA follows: TGTGCCAGCAGTGGCGACATGGGGGACGAGCAGTACTTC.